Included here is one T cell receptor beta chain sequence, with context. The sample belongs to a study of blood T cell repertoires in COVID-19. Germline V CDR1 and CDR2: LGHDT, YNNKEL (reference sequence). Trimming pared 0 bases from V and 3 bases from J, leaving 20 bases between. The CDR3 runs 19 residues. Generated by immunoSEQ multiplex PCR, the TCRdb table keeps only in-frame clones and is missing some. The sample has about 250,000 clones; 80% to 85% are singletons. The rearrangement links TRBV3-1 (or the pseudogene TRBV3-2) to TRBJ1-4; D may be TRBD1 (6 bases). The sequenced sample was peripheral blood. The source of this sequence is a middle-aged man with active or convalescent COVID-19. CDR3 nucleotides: TGTGCCAGCAGCCAAGATGCCGGGACACACAACCGACCTAATGAAAAACTGTTTTTT. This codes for CASSQDAGTHNRPNEKLFF.